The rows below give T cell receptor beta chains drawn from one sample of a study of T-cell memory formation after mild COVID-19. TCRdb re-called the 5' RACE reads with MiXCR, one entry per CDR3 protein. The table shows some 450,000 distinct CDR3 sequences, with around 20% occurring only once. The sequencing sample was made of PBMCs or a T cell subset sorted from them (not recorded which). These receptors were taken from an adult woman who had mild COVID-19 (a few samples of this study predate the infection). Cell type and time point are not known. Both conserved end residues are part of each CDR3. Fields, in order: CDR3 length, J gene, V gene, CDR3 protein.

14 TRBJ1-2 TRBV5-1 CASSIGTQSYGYTF
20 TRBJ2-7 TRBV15 CATSRAPGTSGGTSSYEQYF
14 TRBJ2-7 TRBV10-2 CASGPGGRAYEQYF
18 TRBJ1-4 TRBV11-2 CASSSRLPTQGSGEKLFF
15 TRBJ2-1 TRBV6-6 CASSYSHFSYNEQFF
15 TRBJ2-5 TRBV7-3 CASSLDATNLETQYF
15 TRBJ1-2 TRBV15 CATSREDRANYGYTF
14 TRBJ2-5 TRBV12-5 CAVMLTSGGETQYF
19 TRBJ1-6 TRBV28 CASSLMPGQGRRNNSPLHF
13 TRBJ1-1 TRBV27 CASSPSGSTEAFF
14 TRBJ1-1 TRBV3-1 CASSPLTGSTEAFF
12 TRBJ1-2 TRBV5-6 CASSLRGGGYTF
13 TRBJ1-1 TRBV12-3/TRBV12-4 CASSSTGGSEAFF
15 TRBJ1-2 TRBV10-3 CAISVSRDAVAGYTF
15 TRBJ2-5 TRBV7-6 CASSLAGPGRQTQYF
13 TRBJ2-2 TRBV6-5 CASSQAPSGELFF
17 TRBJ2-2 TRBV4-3 CASSQEGLRDTTGELFF
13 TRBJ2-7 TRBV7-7 CASSPGPGGEQYF
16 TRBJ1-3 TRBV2 CASSEGLFLSGNTIYF
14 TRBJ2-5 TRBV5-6 CASSLGPTGETQYF
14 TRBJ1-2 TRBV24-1 CATSETGTPTAYTF
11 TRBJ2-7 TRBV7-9 CASWGGDEQYF
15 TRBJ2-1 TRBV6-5 CASSPTLDPYNEQFF
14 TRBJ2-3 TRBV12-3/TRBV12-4 CASTRWDKGDTQYF
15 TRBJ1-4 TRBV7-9 CASSLGTVYNEKLFF
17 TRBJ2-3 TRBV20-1 CSARTIGAERGTDTQYF
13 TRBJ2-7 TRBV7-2 CASRSGPAYEQYF
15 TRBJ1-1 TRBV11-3 CASSRQTGGNTEAFF